This TCR beta chain was sequenced for a study of cytomegalovirus exposure and HLA in healthy donors. The study, taken as a whole, reports: The dataset shows that most TCR sequences were rare, while some public TCRs occurred in many donors.

TCRdb's copy holds only in-frame clones and misses some; the assay was immunoSEQ multiplex PCR. In the table there are about 72,000 clones, around 94% of which are singletons. Donors came from a validation cohort of 90 to 150 subjects, distinct from the first 666-subject cohort. The V and J ends lost 3 bases and 3 bases respectively, with 20 bases between them. The CDR3 spans 16 residues. Germline V CDR1 and CDR2: GTSNPN, SVGIG (reference sequence). Of note for this clone: The antigen is undetermined.

The chain couples TRBV30 to TRBJ2-5; possible D gene TRBD2, 5 bases. The sequenced material came from PBMCs. This receptor was identified in a woman aged 18-29 years in good health and CMV-seronegative. The CDR3 DNA reads as TGTGCCTGGAGCTCTCCCAGCGGCGGCCCTGAAGAGACCCAGTACTTC. Translated: CAWSSPSGGPEETQYF.